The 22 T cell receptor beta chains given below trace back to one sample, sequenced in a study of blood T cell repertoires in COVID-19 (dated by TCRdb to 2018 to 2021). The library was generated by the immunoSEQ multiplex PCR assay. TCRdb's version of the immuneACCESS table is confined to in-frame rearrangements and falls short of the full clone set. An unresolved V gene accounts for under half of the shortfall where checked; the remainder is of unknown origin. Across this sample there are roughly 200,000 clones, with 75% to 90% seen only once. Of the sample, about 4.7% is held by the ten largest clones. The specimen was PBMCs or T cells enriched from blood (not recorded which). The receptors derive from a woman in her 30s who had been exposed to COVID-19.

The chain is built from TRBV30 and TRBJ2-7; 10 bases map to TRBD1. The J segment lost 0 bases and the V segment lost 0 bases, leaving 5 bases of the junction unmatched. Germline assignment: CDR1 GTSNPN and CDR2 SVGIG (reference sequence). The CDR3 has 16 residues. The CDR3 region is CAWSVVGQGDSYEQYF. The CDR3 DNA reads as TGTGCCTGGAGTGTAGTAGGACAGGGGGACTCCTACGAGCAGTACTTC.

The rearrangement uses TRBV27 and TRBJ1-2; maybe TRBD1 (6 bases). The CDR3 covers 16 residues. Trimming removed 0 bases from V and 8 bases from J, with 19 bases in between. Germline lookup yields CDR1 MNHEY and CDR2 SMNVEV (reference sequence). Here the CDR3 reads CASSLSRTEMYEGYTF. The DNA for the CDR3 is TGTGCCAGCAGTTTATCCCGGACAGAGATGTACGAGGGCTACACCTTC.

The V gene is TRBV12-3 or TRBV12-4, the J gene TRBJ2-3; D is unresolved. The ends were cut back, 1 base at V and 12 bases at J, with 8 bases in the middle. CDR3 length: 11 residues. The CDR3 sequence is CASSLDSPQYF. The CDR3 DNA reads TGTGCCAGCAGTTTAGATAGCCCTCAGTATTTT.

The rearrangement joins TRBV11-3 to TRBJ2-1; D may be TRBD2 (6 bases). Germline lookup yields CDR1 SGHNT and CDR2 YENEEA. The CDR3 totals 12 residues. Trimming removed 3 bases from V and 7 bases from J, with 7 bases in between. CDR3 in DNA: TGTGCCAGCAGCTTGGAGGGGAATGAGCAGTTCTTC. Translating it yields CASSLEGNEQFF.

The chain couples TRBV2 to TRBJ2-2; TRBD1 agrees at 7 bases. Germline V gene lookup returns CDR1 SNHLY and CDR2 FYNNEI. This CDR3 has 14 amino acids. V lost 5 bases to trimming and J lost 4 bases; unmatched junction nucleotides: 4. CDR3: CASSITGATGELFF. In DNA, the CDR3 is TGTGCCAGCAGTATAACAGGGGCCACCGGGGAGCTGTTTTTT.

The CDR3 loop is CASSSPRESDYGYTF. The CDR3 bases are TGTGCCAGCAGCTCTCCCCGGGAGAGCGACTATGGCTACACCTTC. The chain joins TRBV11-3 to TRBJ1-2; D is uncertain. The ends were cut back, 4 bases at V and 3 bases at J, with 15 bases in the middle. CDR3 length equals 15 residues. CDR1 and CDR2 from the germline V gene are SGHNT and YENEEA.

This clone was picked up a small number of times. The CDR3 region is CASSEGTPGTNYGYTF. The DNA for the CDR3 is TGTGCCAGCAGCGAGGGGACTCCGGGGACTAACTATGGCTACACCTTC. The rearrangement links TRBV9 to TRBJ1-2, with a weak D call TRBD1 (5 bases). This CDR3 region has 16 residues. V was pared by 3 bases and J by 0 bases, with 15 bases between. Germline loops: CDR1 SGDLS, CDR2 YYNGEE.

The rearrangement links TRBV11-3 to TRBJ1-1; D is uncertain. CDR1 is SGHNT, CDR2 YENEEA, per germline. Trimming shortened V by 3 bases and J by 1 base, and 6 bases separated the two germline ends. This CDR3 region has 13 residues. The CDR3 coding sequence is TGTGCCAGCAGCTTCGCGGGGAACACTGAAGCTTTCTTT. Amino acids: CASSFAGNTEAFF.

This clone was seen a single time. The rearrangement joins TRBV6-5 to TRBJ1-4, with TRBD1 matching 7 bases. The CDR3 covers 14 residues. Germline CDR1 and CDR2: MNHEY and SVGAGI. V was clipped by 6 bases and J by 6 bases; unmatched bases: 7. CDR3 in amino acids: CASRPQGWDEKLFF. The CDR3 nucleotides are TGTGCCAGCAGGCCACAGGGGTGGGATGAAAAACTGTTTTTT.

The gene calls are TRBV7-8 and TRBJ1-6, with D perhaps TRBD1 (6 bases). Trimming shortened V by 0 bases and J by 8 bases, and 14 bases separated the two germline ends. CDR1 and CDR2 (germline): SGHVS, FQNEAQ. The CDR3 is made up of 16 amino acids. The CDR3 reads CASSLAAMAGDSPLHF. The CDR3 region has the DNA TGTGCCAGCAGCTTAGCGGCTATGGCAGGGGATTCACCCCTCCACTTT.

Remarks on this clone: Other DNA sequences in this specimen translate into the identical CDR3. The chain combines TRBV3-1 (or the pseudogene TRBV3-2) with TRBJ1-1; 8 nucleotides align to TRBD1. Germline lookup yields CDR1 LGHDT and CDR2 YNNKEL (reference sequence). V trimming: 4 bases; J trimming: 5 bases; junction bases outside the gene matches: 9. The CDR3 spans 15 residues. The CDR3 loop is CASSPLTGGGTEAFF. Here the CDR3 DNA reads TGTGCCAGCAGCCCGTTAACAGGGGGAGGGACTGAAGCTTTCTTT.

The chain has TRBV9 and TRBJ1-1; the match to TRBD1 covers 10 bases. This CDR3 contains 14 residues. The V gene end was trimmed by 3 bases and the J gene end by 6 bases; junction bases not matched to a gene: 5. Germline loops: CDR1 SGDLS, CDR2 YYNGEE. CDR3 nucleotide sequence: TGTGCCAGCAGCGGACAGGGGGCCGTTGCTGAAGCTTTCTTT. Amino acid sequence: CASSGQGAVAEAFF.

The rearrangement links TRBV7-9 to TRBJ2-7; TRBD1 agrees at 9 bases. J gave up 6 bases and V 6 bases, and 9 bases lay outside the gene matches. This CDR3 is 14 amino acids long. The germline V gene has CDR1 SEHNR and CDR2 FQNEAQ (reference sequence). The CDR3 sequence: CASSFTGGASEQYF. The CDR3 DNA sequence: TGTGCCAGCAGTTTTACAGGGGGCGCCTCCGAGCAGTACTTC.

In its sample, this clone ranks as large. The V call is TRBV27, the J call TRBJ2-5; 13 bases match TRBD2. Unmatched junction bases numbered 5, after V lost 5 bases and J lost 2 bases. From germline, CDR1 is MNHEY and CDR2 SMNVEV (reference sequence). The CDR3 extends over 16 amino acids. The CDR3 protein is CASSEGLAGLQETQYF. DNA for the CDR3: TGTGCCAGCAGTGAGGGACTAGCGGGGTTACAAGAGACCCAGTACTTC.

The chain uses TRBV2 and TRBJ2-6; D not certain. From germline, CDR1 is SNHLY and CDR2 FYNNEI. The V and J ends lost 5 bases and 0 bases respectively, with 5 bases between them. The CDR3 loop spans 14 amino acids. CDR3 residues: CASSSVSGANVLTF. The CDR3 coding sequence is TGTGCCAGCAGTTCGGTCTCTGGGGCCAACGTCCTGACTTTC.

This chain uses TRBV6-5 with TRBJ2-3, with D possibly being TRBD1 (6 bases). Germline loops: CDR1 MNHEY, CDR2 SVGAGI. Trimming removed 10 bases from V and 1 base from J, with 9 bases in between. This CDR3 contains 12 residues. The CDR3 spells CANRQGTDTQYF. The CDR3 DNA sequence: TGTGCCAATCGACAGGGCACAGATACGCAGTATTTT.

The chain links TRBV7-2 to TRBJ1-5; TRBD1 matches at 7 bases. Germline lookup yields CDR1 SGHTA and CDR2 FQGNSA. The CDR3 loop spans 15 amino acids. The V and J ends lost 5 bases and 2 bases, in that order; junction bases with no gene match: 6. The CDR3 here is CASSPYGTGNQPQHF. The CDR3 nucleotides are TGTGCCAGCAGCCCGTACGGGACAGGCAATCAGCCCCAGCATTTT.

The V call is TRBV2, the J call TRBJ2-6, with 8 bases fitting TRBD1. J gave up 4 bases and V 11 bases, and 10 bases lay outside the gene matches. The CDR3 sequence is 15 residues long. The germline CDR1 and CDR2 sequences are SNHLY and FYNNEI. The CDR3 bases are TGTGCCGGGTCCCGGGACAGGCCCGGGGCCAACGTCCTGACTTTC. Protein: CAGSRDRPGANVLTF.

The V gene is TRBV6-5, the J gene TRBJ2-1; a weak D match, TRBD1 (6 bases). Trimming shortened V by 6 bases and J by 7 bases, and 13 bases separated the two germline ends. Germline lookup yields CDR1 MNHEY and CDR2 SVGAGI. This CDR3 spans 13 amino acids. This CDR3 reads CASRWTVGNEQFF. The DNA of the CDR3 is TGTGCCAGCAGGTGGACAGTAGGGAATGAGCAGTTCTTC.

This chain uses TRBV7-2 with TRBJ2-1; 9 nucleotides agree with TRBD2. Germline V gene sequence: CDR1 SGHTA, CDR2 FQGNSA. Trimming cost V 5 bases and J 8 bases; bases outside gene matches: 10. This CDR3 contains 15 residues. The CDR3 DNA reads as TGTGCCAGCAGCCCCCGGGCGCGGGGGGGTTATGAGCAGTTCTTC. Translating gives CASSPRARGGYEQFF. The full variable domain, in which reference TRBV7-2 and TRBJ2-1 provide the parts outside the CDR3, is GAGVSQSPSNKVTEKGKDVELRCDPISGHTALYWYRQSLGQGLEFLIYFQGNSAPDKSGLPSDRFSAERTGGSVSTLTIQRTQQEDSAVYLCASSPRARGGYEQFFGPGTRLTVL.

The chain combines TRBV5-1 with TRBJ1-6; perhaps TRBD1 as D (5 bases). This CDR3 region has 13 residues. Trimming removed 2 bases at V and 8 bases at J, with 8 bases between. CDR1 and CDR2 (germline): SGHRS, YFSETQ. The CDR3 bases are TGCGCCAGCAGCTTATCAGGGTATTCACCCCTCCACTTT. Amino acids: CASSLSGYSPLHF. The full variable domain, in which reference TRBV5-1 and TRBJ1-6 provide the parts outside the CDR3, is KAGVTQTPRYLIKTRGQQVTLSCSPISGHRSVSWYQQTPGQGLQFLFEYFSETQRNKGNFPGRFSGRQFSNSRSEMNVSTLELGDSALYLCASSLSGYSPLHFGNGTRLTVT.

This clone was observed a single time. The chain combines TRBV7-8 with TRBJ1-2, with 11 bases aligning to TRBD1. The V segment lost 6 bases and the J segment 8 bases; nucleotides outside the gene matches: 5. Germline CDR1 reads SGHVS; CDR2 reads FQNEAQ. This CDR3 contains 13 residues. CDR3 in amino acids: CASRRTGGRGYTF. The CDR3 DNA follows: TGTGCCAGCAGGCGGACAGGGGGCAGGGGCTACACCTTC.